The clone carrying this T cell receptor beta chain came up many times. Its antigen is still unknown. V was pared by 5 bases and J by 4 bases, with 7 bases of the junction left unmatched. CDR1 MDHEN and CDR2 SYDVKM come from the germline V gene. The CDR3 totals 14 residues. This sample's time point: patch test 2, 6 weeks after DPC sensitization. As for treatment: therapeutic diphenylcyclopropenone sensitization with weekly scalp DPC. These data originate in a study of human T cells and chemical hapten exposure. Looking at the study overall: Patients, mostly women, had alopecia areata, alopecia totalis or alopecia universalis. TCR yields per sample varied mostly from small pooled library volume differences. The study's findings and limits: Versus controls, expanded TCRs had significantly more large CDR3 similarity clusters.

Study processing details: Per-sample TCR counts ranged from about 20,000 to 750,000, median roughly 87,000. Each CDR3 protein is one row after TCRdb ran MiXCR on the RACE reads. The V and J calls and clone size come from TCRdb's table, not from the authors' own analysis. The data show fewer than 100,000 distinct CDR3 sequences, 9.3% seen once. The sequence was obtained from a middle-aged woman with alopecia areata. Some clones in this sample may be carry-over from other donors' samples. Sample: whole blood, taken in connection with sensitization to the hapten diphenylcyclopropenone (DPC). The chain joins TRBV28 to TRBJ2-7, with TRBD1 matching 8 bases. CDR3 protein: CASSGPGQAYEQYF. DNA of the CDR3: TGTGCCAGCAGTGGACCGGGACAGGCTTACGAGCAGTACTTC.